A selection of T cell receptor beta chains follows, all from one sample in a study of blood T cell repertoires in COVID-19. The data were produced by immunoSEQ multiplex PCR, yet TCRdb's version contains in-frame clones alone and is incomplete. The table lists about 36,000 clones, about nine tenths of them singletons. Sequenced: peripheral blood. These receptor sequences come from a human donor in a cohort sampled during active COVID-19. Both conserved end residues are part of each CDR3. D genes are given only for firm matches. Size is stated for part of the rows, as once, few or many counts, or as a class when the clone is expanded.

abundance,d_gene,v_gene,j_gene,CDR3aa,CDR3nt
-,-,TRBV5-1,TRBJ2-2,CASSWNQGTPPTGELFF,TGCGCCAGCAGCTGGAATCAGGGTACCCCCCCGACCGGGGAGCTGTTTTTT
few,-,TRBV5-5,TRBJ2-1,CASSSSGTTYNEQFF,TGTGCCAGCAGCTCCTCCGGGACAACTTACAATGAGCAGTTCTTC
-,TRBD1,TRBV20-1,TRBJ1-2,CSASERGRTLYGYTF,TGCAGTGCTAGTGAGAGGGGGCGGACCCTCTATGGCTACACCTTC
-,-,TRBV7-9,TRBJ2-3,CASSLRGLGFGSTDTQYF,TGTGCCAGCAGCTTAAGAGGGCTAGGTTTCGGTAGCACAGATACGCAGTATTTT
-,-,TRBV18,TRBJ2-1,CASSPRSDPTNEQFF,TGTGCCAGCTCACCGCGGTCTGACCCAACAAATGAGCAGTTCTTC
-,TRBD2,TRBV6-2/TRBV6-3,TRBJ2-5,CASSFGLAGGQETQYF,TGTGCCAGCAGTTTCGGACTAGCGGGGGGACAAGAGACCCAGTACTTC
-,TRBD2,TRBV11-2,TRBJ2-3,CASSSLAAVVADTQYF,TGTGCCAGCAGCTCCCTAGCGGCTGTCGTGGCAGATACGCAGTATTTT
-,-,TRBV6-5,TRBJ2-3,CATSRWQSTDTQYF,TGTGCCACCTCGAGGTGGCAGAGCACAGATACGCAGTATTTT
-,TRBD1,TRBV30,TRBJ2-1,CASNSGQGSYEQFF,TGTGCCTCTAACTCCGGACAGGGTTCCTATGAGCAGTTCTTC
-,TRBD2,TRBV25-1,TRBJ2-3,CASSPSGRLDTQYF,TGTGCCAGCAGTCCTAGCGGGAGGTTAGATACGCAGTATTTT
-,-,TRBV4-1,TRBJ1-5,CASSPRNAAVAGGNQPQHF,TGCGCCAGCAGCCCCCGAAATGCTGCGGTAGCAGGGGGCAATCAGCCCCAGCATTTT
-,-,TRBV15,TRBJ1-5,CATSRDRTRRGQPQHF,TGTGCCACCAGCAGAGATCGAACCCGTCGGGGACAGCCCCAGCATTTT
-,-,TRBV5-1,TRBJ1-3,CASSPVGGRPTSGNTIYF,TGCGCCAGCAGCCCCGTGGGGGGGAGACCGACCTCTGGAAACACCATATATTTT
-,-,TRBV18,TRBJ2-3,CASSPVSNTDTQYF,TGTGCCAGCTCACCAGTGTCAAACACAGATACGCAGTATTTT
-,-,TRBV18,TRBJ2-1,CASSPTGTSSYNEQFF,TGTGCCAGCTCACCAACCGGGACAAGCTCCTACAATGAGCAGTTCTTC
-,-,TRBV7-2,TRBJ1-6,CASSLIGGDNSPLHF,TGTGCCAGCAGCTTAATCGGCGGGGATAATTCACCCCTCCACTTT
-,-,TRBV2,TRBJ2-1,CASIDQGSAYNEQFF,TGTGCCAGCATCGACCAGGGGAGCGCCTACAATGAGCAGTTCTTC
-,-,TRBV28,TRBJ1-2,CASSEAFADGYTF,TGTGCCAGCAGTGAGGCCTTCGCCGATGGCTACACCTTC
-,TRBD1,TRBV3-1/TRBV3-2,TRBJ1-4,CASSQGGLRQGYNEKLFF,TGTGCCAGCAGCCAAGGGGGGCTAAGACAGGGGTATAATGAAAAACTGTTTTTT
-,TRBD2,TRBV5-4,TRBJ2-6,CASRTSGSTGANVLTF,TGTGCCAGCAGAACTAGCGGGAGTACTGGGGCCAACGTCCTGACTTTC
-,TRBD2,TRBV24-1,TRBJ2-2,CATSDLGTSGSGELFF,TGTGCCACCAGTGATCTCGGGACTAGCGGGAGTGGGGAGCTGTTTTTT
-,-,TRBV2,TRBJ1-5,CASSERKGDNQPQHF,TGTGCCAGCAGTGAACGGAAAGGGGACAATCAGCCCCAGCATTTT
-,-,TRBV27,TRBJ1-2,CASSRANRQPANYGYTF,TGTGCCAGCAGTCGCGCGAACAGACAACCGGCTAACTATGGCTACACCTTC
-,-,TRBV9,TRBJ2-2,CASSVASSGRTTGELFF,TGTGCCAGCAGCGTAGCTAGCTCCGGTAGAACCACCGGGGAGCTGTTTTTT